This TCR beta chain was sequenced for a study of PD-L1 blockade in urothelial cancer. The data were produced by immunoSEQ multiplex PCR, yet TCRdb's version contains in-frame clones alone and is incomplete. The sample comprises tens of thousands of clones, 89% of which are singletons, and about 1% rests with the top ten. The time point is: pretreatment peripheral blood. Trimming pared 1 base from V and 3 bases from J, leaving 13 bases between. This CDR3 comprises 16 residues. Germline V gene data show CDR1 as SGHRS and CDR2 as YFSETQ. The TCR was taken from a woman older than 75 with urothelial cancer. This sample comprised PBMCs, obtained around atezolizumab (anti-PD-L1) treatment. V usage is TRBV5-1 and J usage is TRBJ1-4; perhaps TRBD1 as D (5 bases). CDR3 amino acids: CASSLSATAANEKLFF. Written as DNA, the CDR3 is TGCGCCAGCAGCTTGTCTGCGACAGCAGCTAATGAAAAACTGTTTTTT. Supplemented by reference TRBV5-1 and TRBJ1-4, the full variable domain reads KAGVTQTPRYLIKTRGQQVTLSCSPISGHRSVSWYQQTPGQGLQFLFEYFSETQRNKGNFPGRFSGRQFSNSRSEMNVSTLELGDSALYLCASSLSATAANEKLFFGSGTQLSVL.